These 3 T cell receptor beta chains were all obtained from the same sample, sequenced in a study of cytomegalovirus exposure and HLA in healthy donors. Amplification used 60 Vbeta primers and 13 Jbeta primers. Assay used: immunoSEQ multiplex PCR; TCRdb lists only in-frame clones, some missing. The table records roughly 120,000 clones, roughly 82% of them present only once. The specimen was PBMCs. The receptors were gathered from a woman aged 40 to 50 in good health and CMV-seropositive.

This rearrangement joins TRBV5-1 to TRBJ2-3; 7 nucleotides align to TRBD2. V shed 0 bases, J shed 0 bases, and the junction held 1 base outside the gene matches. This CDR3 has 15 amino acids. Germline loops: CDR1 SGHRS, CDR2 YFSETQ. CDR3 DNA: TGCGCCAGCAGCTTGGTGCGGGGGAGCACAGATACGCAGTATTTT. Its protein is CASSLVRGSTDTQYF.

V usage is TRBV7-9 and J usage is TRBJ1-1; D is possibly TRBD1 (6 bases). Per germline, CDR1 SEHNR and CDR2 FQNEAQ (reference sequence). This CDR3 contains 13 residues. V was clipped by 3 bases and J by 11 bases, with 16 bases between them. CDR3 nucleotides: TGTGCCAGCAGCTTGGACTCACCGGGACACGCTTTCTTT. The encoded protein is CASSLDSPGHAFF.

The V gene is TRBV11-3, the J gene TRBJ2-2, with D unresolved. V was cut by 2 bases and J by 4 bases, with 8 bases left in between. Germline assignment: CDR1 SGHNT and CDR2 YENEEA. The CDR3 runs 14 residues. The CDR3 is CASSLSPVTGELFF. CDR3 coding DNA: TGTGCCAGCAGCTTAAGTCCGGTCACCGGGGAGCTGTTTTTT.